This TCR beta chain was sequenced in a study of CD8+CD57+ T cells in acquired aplastic anemia. Profiling that covered TCR beta VDJ and CDR3 relied on genomic DNA as its template. TCRdb reprocessed the reads with MiXCR, giving one entry per CDR3 protein. Among 90,000 to 120,000 distinct CDR3 sequences listed, 50% to 65% were seen once. The sequence was obtained from a human donor in good health, serving as a control. Material: sorted CD4+, CD8+, or CD8+CD57+ T cells (not recorded which) from PBMCs.

The DNA for the CDR3 is TGTGCCACCGGGGGGGCGGGGATTGGCACTGAAGCTTTCTTT. It yields the protein CATGGAGIGTEAFF. The gene calls are TRBV10-3 and TRBJ1-1, with D maybe TRBD1 (6 bases). Per germline, CDR1 ENHRY and CDR2 SYGVKD. V was shortened by 10 bases and J by 4 bases, with 19 bases between the two germline ends. The CDR3 loop spans 14 amino acids.